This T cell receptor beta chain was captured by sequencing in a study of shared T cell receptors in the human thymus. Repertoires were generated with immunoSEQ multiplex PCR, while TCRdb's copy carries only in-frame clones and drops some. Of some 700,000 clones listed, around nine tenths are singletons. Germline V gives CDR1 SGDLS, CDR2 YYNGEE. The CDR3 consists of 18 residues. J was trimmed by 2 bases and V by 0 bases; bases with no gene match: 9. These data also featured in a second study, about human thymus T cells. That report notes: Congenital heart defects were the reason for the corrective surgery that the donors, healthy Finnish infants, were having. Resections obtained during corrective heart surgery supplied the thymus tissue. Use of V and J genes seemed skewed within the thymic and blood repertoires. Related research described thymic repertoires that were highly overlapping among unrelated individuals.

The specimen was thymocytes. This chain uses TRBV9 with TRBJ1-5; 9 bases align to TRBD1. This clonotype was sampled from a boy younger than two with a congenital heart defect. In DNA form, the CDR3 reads TGTGCCAGCAGCGTAGAAGACAGGGGGATTACGGGCAATCAGCCCCAGCATTTT. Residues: CASSVEDRGITGNQPQHF.